Listed here are 32 T cell receptor beta chains from one sample, sequenced in a study of response to subunit inactivated influenza vaccine. TCRdb independently ran MiXCR on the RT-PCR reads; one entry per CDR3 protein. The data hold around 750,000 distinct CDR3 sequences, with less than 25% observed a single time. Material: PBMCs from blood, obtained around 5 days after vaccination. These receptors were obtained from a man aged 45-60 years who received an inactivated influenza vaccine.

This chain links TRBV5-1 with TRBJ2-5; D is tentatively TRBD1 or TRBD2 (5 bases each). Trimming left V 2 bases short and J 1 base short, with 15 bases between. This CDR3 contains 16 residues. CDR1 and CDR2 (germline): SGHRS, YFSETQ. The CDR3 is CASSFQVGASQETQYF. The DNA of the CDR3 is TGCGCCAGCAGCTTTCAGGTCGGGGCTTCCCAAGAGACCCAGTACTTC.

V is TRBV20-1 and J is TRBJ2-4; D unclear. This CDR3 is 17 amino acids long. V was trimmed by 0 bases and J by 0 bases, leaving 15 bases between them. Germline V gene sequence: CDR1 DFQATT, CDR2 SNEGSKA (reference sequence). CDR3 residues: CSARDPAAVLAKNIQYF. As DNA, the CDR3 is TGCAGTGCTAGAGATCCGGCGGCAGTTCTAGCCAAAAACATTCAGTACTTC.

A few counts support this clonotype. This chain joins TRBV29-1 and TRBJ1-3, with 8 bases matching TRBD1. Germline loops: CDR1 SQVTM, CDR2 ANQGSEA. This CDR3 spans 15 amino acids. V shed 7 bases, J shed 0 bases, and the junction held 8 bases outside the gene matches. In DNA, the CDR3 is TGCAGCGGTCAAATTACAGGGGGCTCTGGAAACACCATATATTTT. Its translation: CSGQITGGSGNTIYF.

The chain employs TRBV6-1 and TRBJ1-1; D is undetermined. CDR1 MNHNS and CDR2 SASEGT come from the germline V gene. The CDR3 has 15 amino acids. The V and J ends lost 7 bases and 2 bases respectively, with 17 bases between them. CDR3 bases: TGTGCCAGCAAAACACTATTACGATCAAACACTGAAGCTTTCTTT. Translated: CASKTLLRSNTEAFF.

The chain has TRBV7-3 and TRBJ2-2, with D maybe TRBD2 (5 bases). CDR3 length: 16 amino acids. V shed 2 bases and J shed 6 bases, with 16 bases lying between them. The germline V gene has CDR1 SGHTA and CDR2 FQGTGA. CDR3 residues: CASSLAGASDAGELFF. CDR3 sequence (DNA): TGTGCCAGCAGCTTAGCGGGCGCCTCGGACGCCGGGGAGCTGTTTTTT.

The chain joins TRBV11-3 to TRBJ2-5; tentatively, D is TRBD2 (7 bases). Germline V gene data show CDR1 as SGHNT and CDR2 as YENEEA. V was trimmed by 5 bases and J by 9 bases, leaving 16 bases between them. The CDR3 runs 13 residues. The CDR3 here is CASSAGAKGAQYF. CDR3 coding DNA: TGTGCCAGCAGCGCGGGGGCAAAAGGGGCCCAGTACTTC. Full variable domain (remainder filled in from reference TRBV11-3 and TRBJ2-5): EAGVVQSPRYKIIEKKQPVAFWCNPISGHNTLYWYLQNLGQGPELLIRYENEEAVDDSQLPKDRFSAERLKGVDSTLKIQPAELGDSAVYLCASSAGAKGAQYFGPGTRLLVL.

This clonotype was counted a few times. The chain couples TRBV5-5 to TRBJ2-6; no reliable D call. Between the trimmed V and J ends, which lost 1 base and 0 bases, there was a span of 14 bases. The CDR3 is made up of 18 amino acids. Germline V gene data show CDR1 as SGHKS and CDR2 as YYEKEE (reference sequence). The CDR3 nucleotides read TGTGCCAGCAGCTTGTCTTCAGTAGGTATCTCTGGGGCCAACGTCCTGACTTTC. It translates to CASSLSSVGISGANVLTF.

The chain joins TRBV5-1 to TRBJ2-2; D is uncertain. Looked up from germline, CDR1 is SGHRS and CDR2 is YFSETQ. This CDR3 comprises 16 residues. The V and J ends lost 0 bases and 1 base respectively, with 10 bases between them. The CDR3 loop reads CASSLDRFGNTGELFF. The DNA of the CDR3 is TGCGCCAGCAGCTTGGACCGCTTCGGGAACACCGGGGAGCTGTTTTTT. The whole variable domain, filled in from reference TRBV5-1 and TRBJ2-2, reads KAGVTQTPRYLIKTRGQQVTLSCSPISGHRSVSWYQQTPGQGLQFLFEYFSETQRNKGNFPGRFSGRQFSNSRSEMNVSTLELGDSALYLCASSLDRFGNTGELFFGEGSRLTVL.

This chain connects TRBV5-1 to TRBJ2-3; TRBD1 aligns across 7 bases. The V gene end was trimmed by 3 bases and the J gene end by 4 bases; junction bases not matched to a gene: 8. CDR3 length equals 15 residues. The germline V gene encodes CDR1 SGHRS and CDR2 YFSETQ. CDR3 loop: CASSSQGWDPDTQYF. CDR3 coding DNA: TGCGCCAGCAGCTCACAGGGGTGGGACCCAGATACGCAGTATTTT.

In this sample, this clonotype turned up many times. V and J are TRBV7-2 and TRBJ2-1; unclear D gene. This CDR3 spans 15 amino acids. Trimming took 1 base from V and 4 from J, leaving 11 bases between them. CDR1 and CDR2 from the germline V gene are SGHTA and FQGNSA. CDR3 bases: TGTGCCAGCAGCTTAGAACACTCGCGGTACAATGAGCAGTTCTTC. Its translation: CASSLEHSRYNEQFF.

This chain links TRBV4-1 with TRBJ2-5; D might be TRBD1 (6 bases). V lost 1 base, J lost 5 bases, and 17 bases lay in between. The CDR3 loop spans 16 amino acids. CDR1 is MGHRA and CDR2 is YSYEKL in the germline V gene. The CDR3 sequence is CASSQGVTRGAETQYF. The CDR3 bases are TGCGCCAGCAGCCAAGGGGTTACCAGGGGCGCGGAGACCCAGTACTTC.

This clonotype was counted between two and nine times. The chain joins TRBV3-1 to TRBJ1-2; D is uncertain. The germline V gene encodes CDR1 LGHDT and CDR2 YNNKEL (reference sequence). CDR3 length: 12 residues. Trimming took 0 bases from V and 7 from J, leaving 6 bases between them. The CDR3 DNA follows: TGTGCCAGCAGCCAAGATCCCACTGGCTACACCTTC. Protein sequence: CASSQDPTGYTF.

The chain carries TRBV28 and TRBJ2-3; 10 nucleotides line up with TRBD1. J was trimmed by 4 bases and V by 2 bases; bases with no gene match: 3. The germline gives CDR1 MDHEN, CDR2 SYDVKM. The CDR3 spans 15 residues. CDR3 protein: CASSLDRGLADTQYF. Here the CDR3 DNA reads TGTGCCAGCAGTTTAGACAGGGGGCTCGCAGATACGCAGTATTTT.

The V and J genes are TRBV20-1 and TRBJ1-1; no clear D. With 2 bases removed from V and 4 bases from J, the gap between germline ends came to 17 bases. The germline CDR1 and CDR2 sequences are DFQATT and SNEGSKA (reference sequence). This CDR3 spans 15 amino acids. The DNA of the CDR3 is TGCAGTGCTAGATCCGCAAATTCTCGGAGCACTGAAGCTTTCTTT. This codes for CSARSANSRSTEAFF.

This clonotype has only a few counts. The genes are TRBV11-2 and TRBJ2-7, with 12 nucleotides matching TRBD2. The CDR3 consists of 16 residues. V dropped 4 bases and J dropped 3; count of bases not matched to a gene: 7. CDR1 and CDR2 from the germline V gene are SGHAT and FQNNGV. Here the CDR3 reads CASSSNGLAGNYEQYF. Here the CDR3 DNA reads TGTGCCAGCAGCTCAAACGGACTAGCGGGGAACTACGAGCAGTACTTC.

The chain employs TRBV7-8 and TRBJ2-1; 12 positions agree with TRBD2. The J segment lost 3 bases and the V segment lost 3 bases, leaving 15 bases of the junction unmatched. The CDR3 totals 20 residues. CDR1 is SGHVS and CDR2 is FQNEAQ in the germline V gene. The chain's CDR3 is CASSFLRASGRGKNYNEQFF. The CDR3 nucleotides read TGTGCCAGCAGCTTTTTAAGGGCTAGCGGGAGGGGTAAGAACTACAATGAGCAGTTCTTC.

The V gene is TRBV10-3, the J gene TRBJ2-3; TRBD1 matches at 7 bases. Germline V CDR1 and CDR2: ENHRY, SYGVKD. V trimming: 4 bases; J trimming: 4 bases; junction bases outside the gene matches: 8. The CDR3 spans 15 residues. CDR3 residues: CAISATGLDADTQYF. CDR3 nucleotides: TGTGCCATCAGTGCGACAGGGCTCGACGCAGATACGCAGTATTTT.

This clonotype was seen more than once but under ten times. The V and J genes are TRBV5-1 and TRBJ2-1, with 14 bases lining up with TRBD2. Losses at the gene ends were 4 bases for V and 10 bases for J; bases not matched to a gene: 10. The V gene's germline CDR1 is SGHRS and CDR2 YFSETQ. The CDR3 is made up of 16 amino acids. The CDR3 nucleotides read TGCGCCAGCAGCAAAGCCGGGACTAGCGGGAGTGGGGAGCAGTTCTTC. As protein: CASSKAGTSGSGEQFF.

This clonotype was recorded a few times. This rearrangement joins TRBV3-1 to TRBJ1-1; D gene unclear. Germline loops: CDR1 LGHDT, CDR2 YNNKEL (reference sequence). Deletions cut 4 bases from V and 3 bases from J, with 12 bases between. The CDR3 length is 14 residues. The CDR3 DNA is TGTGCCAGCAGCCCCTCTCGAATCGACACTGAAGCTTTCTTT. Encoded protein: CASSPSRIDTEAFF. Drawing the rest from reference TRBV3-1 and TRBJ1-1, the complete variable domain is DTAVSQTPKYLVTQMGNDKSIKCEQNLGHDTMYWYKQDSKKFLKIMFSYNNKELIINETVPNRFSPKSPDKAHLNLHINSLELGDSAVYFCASSPSRIDTEAFFGQGTRLTVV.

The chain combines TRBV30 with TRBJ2-1; 12 bases fit TRBD2. The CDR3 has 15 residues. The junction had 8 bases not matched to a gene; V was cut back by 6 bases and J by 5 bases. CDR1 is GTSNPN and CDR2 is SVGIG in the germline V gene (reference sequence). CDR3 sequence (DNA): TGTGCCTGTCAACTAGCGGGAGGAGGGCACAATGAGCAGTTCTTC. It translates to CACQLAGGGHNEQFF.

This clonotype was seen a few times. The junction departs from the called germline gene at one end, perhaps through a read error. The chain uses TRBV7-2 and TRBJ2-7; 10 bases map to TRBD1. The CDR3 extends over 15 amino acids. CDR1 is SGHTA, CDR2 FQGNSA, per germline. CDR3: CASSQQIDRGRIRDF. The CDR3 DNA is TGTGCCAGCAGCCAACAGATCGACAGGGGGCGCATCAGGGACTTC.

The chain uses TRBV5-1 and TRBJ2-3; D is unclear. The CDR3 length is 16 residues. Germline V gives CDR1 SGHRS, CDR2 YFSETQ. With 5 bases removed from V and 1 base from J, the gap between germline ends came to 17 bases. The CDR3 nucleotides are TGCGCCAGCAGACGTGGTGACGGGTCGGGCACAGATACGCAGTATTTT. It specifies CASRRGDGSGTDTQYF.

J is TRBJ2-1 and V is TRBV29-1, with 11 bases that match TRBD2. This CDR3 region has 18 residues. Losses at the gene ends were 4 bases for V and 5 bases for J; bases not matched to a gene: 16. The germline V gene has CDR1 SQVTM and CDR2 ANQGSEA. The CDR3 loop is CSVALAGVFVGHNNEQFF. The CDR3 DNA reads TGCAGCGTTGCACTAGCGGGAGTCTTCGTAGGGCACAACAATGAGCAGTTCTTC.

The rearrangement uses TRBV4-1 and TRBJ2-7, with 7 bases matching TRBD1. J was trimmed by 1 base and V by 2 bases; bases with no gene match: 5. This CDR3 contains 15 residues. Germline V gene data show CDR1 as MGHRA and CDR2 as YSYEKL. DNA of the CDR3: TGCGCCAGCAGCCAACCGGGACAGAAATCCTACGAGCAGTACTTC. It codes for CASSQPGQKSYEQYF.

The rearrangement uses TRBV20-1 and TRBJ2-1, with 10 positions matching TRBD2. The V and J ends lost 5 bases and 7 bases, in that order; junction bases with no gene match: 5. CDR3 length equals 13 residues. Germline V gene lookup returns CDR1 DFQATT and CDR2 SNEGSKA (reference sequence). CDR3 sequence: CSAHLGLANEQFF. In DNA, the CDR3 is TGCAGTGCTCACTTGGGACTAGCGAATGAGCAGTTCTTC.

There are many counts of this clonotype. The chain recombines TRBV15 with TRBJ2-7; possibly TRBD1 or TRBD2 for D (5 bases each). The V and J ends lost 4 bases and 0 bases respectively, with 13 bases between them. This CDR3 spans 15 amino acids. In germline, CDR1 is LNHNV, CDR2 YYDKDF (reference sequence). The chain's CDR3 is CATSIRRDLSYEQYF. The CDR3 nucleotides read TGTGCCACCAGCATTCGCAGGGACCTCTCCTACGAGCAGTACTTC.

This clonotype was seen a handful of times. The CDR3 region is CASSSTQGNEQYF. The CDR3 nucleotides read TGCGCCAGCAGCTCAACACAGGGCAACGAGCAGTACTTC. The chain employs TRBV5-1 and TRBJ2-7; D perhaps matches TRBD1 (6 bases). V was clipped by 3 bases and J by 5 bases, with 12 bases between them. The CDR3 is 13 amino acids. Germline V gene lookup returns CDR1 SGHRS and CDR2 YFSETQ.

The chain has TRBV2 and TRBJ1-6; perhaps TRBD1 as D (5 bases). Germline CDR1 reads SNHLY; CDR2 reads FYNNEI. The CDR3 has 15 residues. V was trimmed by 4 bases and J by 7 bases, leaving 14 bases between them. CDR3 nucleotide sequence: TGTGCCAGCAGTGCTACCTCAGGGTTGAATTCACCCCTCCACTTT. Amino acid sequence: CASSATSGLNSPLHF.

This clonotype was detected a few times. This rearrangement joins TRBV4-3 to TRBJ2-1; 7 nucleotides align to TRBD2. This CDR3 has 16 amino acids. Trimming cost V 0 bases and J 7 bases; bases outside gene matches: 9. CDR1 LGHNA and CDR2 YSLEER come from the germline V gene. The CDR3 reads CASSQDTSGKWNEQFF. The CDR3 nucleotides read TGCGCCAGCAGCCAAGACACCAGCGGGAAATGGAATGAGCAGTTCTTC.

This clonotype was seen a few times. V and J are TRBV3-1 and TRBJ1-1; 7 nucleotides align to TRBD1. CDR1 is LGHDT and CDR2 is YNNKEL in the germline V gene (reference sequence). J lost 3 bases, V lost 5 bases, and 6 bases had no gene match. The CDR3 loop spans 14 amino acids. The CDR3 loop reads CASSYTTGDTEAFF. The CDR3 DNA reads as TGTGCCAGCAGCTACACTACAGGGGACACTGAAGCTTTCTTT.

The CDR3 loop is CATGWAGGNEQYF. The CDR3 coding sequence is TGTGCCACAGGTTGGGCGGGAGGTAACGAGCAGTACTTC. V is TRBV7-3 and J is TRBJ2-7; 8 bases line up with TRBD2. This CDR3 region has 13 residues. Germline V lookup: CDR1 SGHTA, CDR2 FQGTGA. V lost 10 bases and J lost 5; bases outside the gene matches: 10.

As to this clonotype: This CDR3 fails to terminate in the conserved phenylalanine or tryptophan, so it likely reflects a read error. V is TRBV18 and J is TRBJ2-7; 11 positions agree with TRBD1. The germline V gene encodes CDR1 KGHSH and CDR2 LQKENI. Trimming cost V 4 bases and J 7 bases; bases outside gene matches: 9. This CDR3 spans 15 amino acids. CDR3 residues: CASSRTGTGGYEQYL. Here the CDR3 DNA reads TGTGCCAGCTCACGGACCGGGACAGGGGGTTATGAGCAGTACCTC.